The 21 T cell receptor beta chains presented below share a single source sample, sequenced in a study of blood T cell repertoires in COVID-19. The protocol was immunoSEQ multiplex PCR, while the TCRdb copy is restricted to in-frame clones and leaves out a portion. This sample carries 300,000 to 400,000 clones, approximately 85% of them seen once, and the ten largest clones take more than 6%. Sequences were obtained from peripheral blood. The origin of the receptors is a human donor in a cohort sampled during active COVID-19.

This clone was detected a few times. The chain is built from TRBV10-1 and TRBJ1-1; D may be TRBD1 (5 bases). Germline V CDR1 and CDR2: WNHNN, SYGVQD (reference sequence). V lost 6 bases to trimming and J lost 1 base, with 9 bases between them. This CDR3 contains 13 residues. This CDR3 reads CASSLTGNTEAFF. CDR3 sequence (DNA): TGCGCCAGCAGCTTAACAGGGAACACTGAAGCTTTCTTT.

This clone was observed a few times. This rearrangement joins TRBV18 to TRBJ1-3; D not certain. This CDR3 is built from 15 residues. The germline V and J ends were trimmed by 5 bases and 0 bases, with 11 bases remaining between them. CDR1 is KGHSH, CDR2 LQKENI, per germline. The CDR3 nucleotides are TGTGCCAGCTCAGTGTCGGGGTACTCTGGAAACACCATATATTTT. This translates into CASSVSGYSGNTIYF.

This sequence joins TRBV27 and TRBJ1-2; tentatively, D is TRBD1 (5 bases). Germline loops: CDR1 MNHEY, CDR2 SMNVEV (reference sequence). Trimming removed 0 bases from V and 0 bases from J, with 11 bases in between. The CDR3 consists of 16 residues. In nucleotides, the CDR3 is TGTGCCAGCAGTTTATCGAAAGCGGGGCCTAACTATGGCTACACCTTC. Translation: CASSLSKAGPNYGYTF.

The chain is built from TRBV10-2 and TRBJ1-1, with D unresolved. Germline V gene lookup returns CDR1 WSHSY and CDR2 SAAADI. The CDR3 contains 14 residues. Trimming stripped 3 bases from V and 3 bases from J, with 11 bases between. The DNA of the CDR3 is TGCGCCAGCAGTGAAAACGGGATCCACACTGAAGCTTTCTTT. Encoded protein: CASSENGIHTEAFF.

The CDR3 DNA reads as TGTGCAAGTCGCACCCCTGGAGGATATTGGGACACCGGGGAGCTGTTTTTT. This gives the protein CASRTPGGYWDTGELFF. V gene TRBV12-2 combines with J gene TRBJ2-2; the DNA was not compared with TRBD2, the D call given in the table. TRBV12-2 represents a pseudogene. The CDR3 length is 17 residues.

The J gene is TRBJ2-7, the V gene TRBV11-2, with D possibly matching TRBD2 (5 bases). CDR3 size: 13 residues. Deletions cut 1 base from V and 5 bases from J, with 9 bases between. Germline values: CDR1 SGHAT, CDR2 FQNNGV. CDR3 sequence reads: CASSLGWRDEQYF. The CDR3 DNA is TGTGCCAGCAGCTTAGGCTGGCGGGACGAGCAGTACTTC. Complete variable domain (other parts from reference TRBV11-2 and TRBJ2-7): EAGVAQSPRYKIIEKRQSVAFWCNPISGHATLYWYQQILGQGPKLLIQFQNNGVVDDSQLPKDRFSAERLKGVDSTLKIQPAKLEDSAVYLCASSLGWRDEQYFGPGTRLTVT.

The J gene is TRBJ1-4, the V gene TRBV4-2; D is undetermined. This CDR3 contains 14 residues. Trimming pared 3 bases from V and 5 bases from J, leaving 10 bases between. CDR1 is LGHNA, CDR2 YNFKEQ, per germline. The CDR3 here is CASSQRTVNEKLFF. Written as DNA, the CDR3 is TGTGCCAGCAGCCAGAGAACGGTAAATGAAAAACTGTTTTTT.

The chain carries TRBV6-4 and TRBJ2-6; D is ambiguous. Germline assignment: CDR1 MRHNA and CDR2 SNTAGT. Between the trimmed V and J ends, which lost 5 bases and 0 bases, there was a span of 11 bases. This CDR3 is built from 16 residues. The CDR3 DNA follows: TGTGCCAGCAGTCGGCAGGCCAGCTCTGGGGCCAACGTCCTGACTTTC. This codes for CASSRQASSGANVLTF.

The chain uses TRBV29-1 and TRBJ1-4; D is perhaps TRBD1 (6 bases). V dropped 6 bases and J dropped 8 bases, with 16 bases sitting between them. There are 13 residues in the CDR3. Per germline, CDR1 SQVTM and CDR2 ANQGSEA. The CDR3 spells CSVKTGLGEKLFF. Written as DNA, the CDR3 is TGCAGCGTAAAGACAGGCCTGGGGGAAAAACTGTTTTTT.

The rearrangement uses TRBV27 and TRBJ1-1; 8 bases match TRBD1. V shed 6 bases, J shed 6 bases, and the junction held 0 bases outside the gene matches. The CDR3 has 11 residues. Germline V CDR1 and CDR2: MNHEY, SMNVEV (reference sequence). The CDR3 DNA is TGTGCCAGCAGGACAGGGGCTGAAGCTTTCTTT. It codes for CASRTGAEAFF.

This clone was observed a single time. The chain is built from TRBV6-1 and TRBJ1-2; weak D call: TRBD1 (5 bases). Trimming removed 3 bases at V and 2 bases at J, with 10 bases between. The CDR3 is 14 residues long. Per the germline V gene, CDR1 is MNHNS and CDR2 is SASEGT. The CDR3 DNA is TGTGCCAGCAGTGACAGGGCCACAAACTATGGCTACACCTTC. Encoded protein: CASSDRATNYGYTF.

The chain uses TRBV1 and TRBJ2-2; TRBD2 is the table's D call and was not checked against the DNA. TRBV1 constitutes a pseudogene. There are 18 residues in the CDR3. The DNA for the CDR3 is TGCACCAGCAGCCAAGAAGGAGAAGTCTACCCGAACACCGGGGAGCTGTTTTTT. Its protein is CTSSQEGEVYPNTGELFF.

The V and J genes are TRBV11-3 and TRBJ2-2; 7 bases are shared with TRBD1. V was pared by 2 bases and J by 4 bases, with 10 bases of the junction left unmatched. CDR1 is SGHNT and CDR2 is YENEEA in the germline V gene. This CDR3 contains 17 residues. The CDR3 nucleotides read TGTGCCAGCAGCTTATCCCCGGGACAGAGGGGCACCGGGGAGCTGTTTTTT. Translating it yields CASSLSPGQRGTGELFF.

The rearrangement links TRBV2 to TRBJ1-1, with TRBD1 as a possible D gene (5 bases). The CDR3 extends over 15 amino acids. CDR1 is SNHLY, CDR2 FYNNEI, per germline. V was pared by 3 bases and J by 3 bases, with 14 bases between. The CDR3 loop reads CASSEGGERDTEAFF. The CDR3 nucleotides read TGTGCCAGCAGTGAGGGGGGGGAAAGGGACACTGAAGCTTTCTTT.

This clone was detected only once. This chain joins TRBV24-1 and TRBJ2-3, with D perhaps matching TRBD1 (6 bases). This CDR3 contains 16 residues. Germline lookup yields CDR1 KGHDR and CDR2 SFDVKD. V lost 5 bases and J 2 bases, leaving 16 bases between the germline ends. The CDR3 DNA follows: TGTGCCACCAGTGGTTCATCAGGGGCCCTCACAGATACGCAGTATTTT. This sequence encodes CATSGSSGALTDTQYF.

The V and J genes are TRBV12-5 and TRBJ1-5; 8 nucleotides line up with TRBD1. The V gene's germline CDR1 is LGHNT and CDR2 FRNRAP. With 0 bases clipped from V and 6 bases from J, the junction kept 10 bases outside the gene matches. CDR3 length: 17 residues. CDR3 DNA sequence: TGTGCTAGTGGTTTGGTTATAGGCAGGGGGCGCGGTCAGCCCCAGCATTTT. Amino acids: CASGLVIGRGRGQPQHF.

J is TRBJ2-1 and V is TRBV24-1, with 10 positions matching TRBD1. The CDR3 runs to 16 residues. Germline V gives CDR1 KGHDR, CDR2 SFDVKD. V was clipped by 4 bases and J by 8 bases; unmatched bases: 10. Written as DNA, the CDR3 is TGTGCCACCAGTGAAGCCAACCGGGACAGGGGATATGAGCAGTTCTTC. Its protein is CATSEANRDRGYEQFF.

The chain recombines TRBV19 with TRBJ2-5, with 7 bases lining up with TRBD1. CDR3 length: 15 amino acids. V lost 3 bases to trimming and J lost 5 bases; unmatched junction nucleotides: 9. The germline V gene encodes CDR1 LNHDA and CDR2 SQIVND (reference sequence). CDR3 DNA sequence: TGTGCCAGTAGTATTGTGGGACAGCTCTCGGAGACCCAGTACTTC. Amino acids: CASSIVGQLSETQYF.

The chain has TRBV11-2 and TRBJ1-1; D remains ambiguous. Per the germline V gene, CDR1 is SGHAT and CDR2 is FQNNGV. The CDR3 is 14 amino acids. Trimming took off 4 bases at V and 2 bases at J, with 11 bases between the two ends. The CDR3 DNA reads TGTGCCAGCAGCTGGAGAGATCTAAACACTGAAGCTTTCTTT. Residues: CASSWRDLNTEAFF. The full variable domain, rest sourced from reference TRBV11-2 and TRBJ1-1, is EAGVAQSPRYKIIEKRQSVAFWCNPISGHATLYWYQQILGQGPKLLIQFQNNGVVDDSQLPKDRFSAERLKGVDSTLKIQPAKLEDSAVYLCASSWRDLNTEAFFGQGTRLTVV.

This clone was seen at least ten times. The CDR3: CASSISGQGRIEAFF. CDR3 bases: TGTGCCAGTAGTATATCGGGACAGGGGCGAATTGAAGCTTTCTTT. The chain carries TRBV19 and TRBJ1-1, with 10 bases aligning to TRBD1. Trimming cost V 2 bases and J 7 bases; bases outside gene matches: 7. Germline V gene data show CDR1 as LNHDA and CDR2 as SQIVND (reference sequence). The CDR3 has 15 residues.

The V and J genes are TRBV19 and TRBJ2-7; D is possibly TRBD1 (6 bases). The CDR3 runs to 14 residues. CDR1 and CDR2 from the germline V gene are LNHDA and SQIVND (reference sequence). V lost 1 base to trimming and J lost 2 bases, with 9 bases between them. CDR3 residues: CASSIGGPAYEQYF. The CDR3, as DNA: TGTGCCAGTAGTATAGGGGGGCCCGCCTACGAGCAGTACTTC.